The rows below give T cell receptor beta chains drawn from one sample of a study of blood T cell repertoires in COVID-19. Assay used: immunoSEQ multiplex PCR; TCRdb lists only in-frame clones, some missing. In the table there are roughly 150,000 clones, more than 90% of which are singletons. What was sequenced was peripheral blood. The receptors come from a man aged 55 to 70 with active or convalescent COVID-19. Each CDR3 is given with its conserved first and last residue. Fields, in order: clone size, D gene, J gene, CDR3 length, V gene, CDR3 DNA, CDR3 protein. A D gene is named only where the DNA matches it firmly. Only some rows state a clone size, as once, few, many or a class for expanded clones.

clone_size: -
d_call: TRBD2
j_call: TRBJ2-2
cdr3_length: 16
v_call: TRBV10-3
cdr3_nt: TGTGCCATCAGTGGACTCGGGGGGGATGGCACCGGGGAGCTGTTTTTT
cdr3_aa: CAISGLGGDGTGELFF

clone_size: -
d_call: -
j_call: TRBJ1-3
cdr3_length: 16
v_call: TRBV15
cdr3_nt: TGTGCCACCAGCGCCCGACAGGCCCGCTCTGGAAACACCATATATTTT
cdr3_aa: CATSARQARSGNTIYF

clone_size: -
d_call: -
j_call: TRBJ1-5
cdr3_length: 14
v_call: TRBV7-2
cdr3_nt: TGTGCCAGCAGCTTTAGTACTTACAATCAGCCCCAGCATTTT
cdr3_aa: CASSFSTYNQPQHF

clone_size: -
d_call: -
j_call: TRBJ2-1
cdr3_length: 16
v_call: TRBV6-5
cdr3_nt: TGTGCCAGCAGTTACGAGGGCGGGGTGAGCTACAATGAGCAGTTCTTC
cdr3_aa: CASSYEGGVSYNEQFF

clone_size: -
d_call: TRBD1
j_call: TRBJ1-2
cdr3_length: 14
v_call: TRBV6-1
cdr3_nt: TGTGCCAGCAGTGAGACAGGGACTGCTGGGAGCTACACCTTC
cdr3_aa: CASSETGTAGSYTF

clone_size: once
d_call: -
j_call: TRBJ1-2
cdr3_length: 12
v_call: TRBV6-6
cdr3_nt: TGTGCCAGCAGTCCCAACTTAAATGGCTACACCTTC
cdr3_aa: CASSPNLNGYTF

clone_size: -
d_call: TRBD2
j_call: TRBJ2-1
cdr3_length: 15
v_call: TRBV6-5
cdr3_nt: TGTGCCAGCAGATCAGCCGGGACTAGCTACAATGAGCAGTTCTTC
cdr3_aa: CASRSAGTSYNEQFF

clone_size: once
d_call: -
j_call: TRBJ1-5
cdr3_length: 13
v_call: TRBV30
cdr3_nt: TGTGCCTGGAGTGTAACAGGGAATCAGCCCCAGCATTTT
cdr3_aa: CAWSVTGNQPQHF

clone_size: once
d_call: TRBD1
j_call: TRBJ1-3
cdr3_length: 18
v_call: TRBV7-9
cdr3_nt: TGTGCCAGCAGCTTATCAACGGGACAGTGGAGCTCTGGAAACACCATATATTTT
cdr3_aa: CASSLSTGQWSSGNTIYF

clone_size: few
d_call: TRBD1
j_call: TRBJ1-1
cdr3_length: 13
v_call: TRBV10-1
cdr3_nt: TGCGCCACGAGGGGGCCGGAGAACACTGAAGCTTTCTTT
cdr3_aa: CATRGPENTEAFF

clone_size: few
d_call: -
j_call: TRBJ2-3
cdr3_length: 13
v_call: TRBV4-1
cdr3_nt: TGCGCCAGCAGCCAAAGACACACAGATACGCAGTATTTT
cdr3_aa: CASSQRHTDTQYF

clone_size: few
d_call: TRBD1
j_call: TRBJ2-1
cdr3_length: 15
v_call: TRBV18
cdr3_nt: TGTGCCAGCTCATTGGGACAGGGAGACGGCAATGAGCAGTTCTTC
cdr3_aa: CASSLGQGDGNEQFF

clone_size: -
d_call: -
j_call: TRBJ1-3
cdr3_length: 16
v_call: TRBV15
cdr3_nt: TGTGCCACCAGCAGAGATGCAGGCACCTCTGGAAACACCATATATTTT
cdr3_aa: CATSRDAGTSGNTIYF

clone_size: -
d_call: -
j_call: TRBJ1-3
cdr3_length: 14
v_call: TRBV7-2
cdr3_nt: TGTGCCAGCAGCTTAAGCAGGGTCGCGGACACCATATATTTT
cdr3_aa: CASSLSRVADTIYF

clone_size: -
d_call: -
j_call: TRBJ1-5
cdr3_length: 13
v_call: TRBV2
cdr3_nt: TGTGCCAGCAGTGATAGTGGCAATCAGCCCCAGCATTTT
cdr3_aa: CASSDSGNQPQHF

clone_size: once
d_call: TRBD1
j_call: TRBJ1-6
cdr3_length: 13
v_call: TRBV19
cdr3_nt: TGTGCCAGTAGTACCACCAGGGGGGCACCCCTCCACTTT
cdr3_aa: CASSTTRGAPLHF

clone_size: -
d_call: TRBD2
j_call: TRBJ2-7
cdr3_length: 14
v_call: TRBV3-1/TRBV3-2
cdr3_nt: TGTGCCAGCAGCCCGACTAGCGGGAGTGCCGAGCAGTACTTC
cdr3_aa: CASSPTSGSAEQYF

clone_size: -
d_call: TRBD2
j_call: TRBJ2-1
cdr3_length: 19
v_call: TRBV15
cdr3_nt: TGTGCCACCAGCAGAGGCGGACTAGCGGGGGGGTACCGCGCCAATGAGCAGTTCTTC
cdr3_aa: CATSRGGLAGGYRANEQFF

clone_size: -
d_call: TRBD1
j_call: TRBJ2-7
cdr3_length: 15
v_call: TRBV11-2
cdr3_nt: TGTGCCAGCATAGGGCCCGGGACAGGGAACTACGAGCAGTACTTC
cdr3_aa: CASIGPGTGNYEQYF

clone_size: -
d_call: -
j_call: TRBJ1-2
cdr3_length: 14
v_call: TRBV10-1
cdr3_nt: TGCGCCAGCAGTGAGGGCTCAGCTAACTATGGCTACACCTTC
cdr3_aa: CASSEGSANYGYTF

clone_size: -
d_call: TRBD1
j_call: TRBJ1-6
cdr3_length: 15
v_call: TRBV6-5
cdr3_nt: TGTGCCAGCACCTACGGGCGACAGGGGAGAGCTCCCCTCCACTTT
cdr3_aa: CASTYGRQGRAPLHF

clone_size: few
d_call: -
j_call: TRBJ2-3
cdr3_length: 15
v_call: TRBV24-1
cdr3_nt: TGTGCCACCAGTGATTCCAGGGTCCCCACAGATACGCAGTATTTT
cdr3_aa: CATSDSRVPTDTQYF

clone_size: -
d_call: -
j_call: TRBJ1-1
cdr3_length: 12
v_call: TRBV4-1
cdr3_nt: TGCGCCAGCAGCCAAGCGGGGCGGGGAGCTTTCTTT
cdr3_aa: CASSQAGRGAFF

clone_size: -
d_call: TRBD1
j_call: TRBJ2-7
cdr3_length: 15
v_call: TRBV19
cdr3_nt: TGTGCCAGTAGTAGACTACAGGGGTGGGGTTACGAGCAGTACTTC
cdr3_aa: CASSRLQGWGYEQYF

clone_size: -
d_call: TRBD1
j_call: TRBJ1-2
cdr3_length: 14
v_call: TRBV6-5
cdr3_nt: TGTGCCAGCAGCTATACCGGGACAGGCTATGGCTACACCTTC
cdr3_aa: CASSYTGTGYGYTF

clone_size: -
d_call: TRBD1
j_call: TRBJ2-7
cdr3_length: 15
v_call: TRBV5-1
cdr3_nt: TGCGCCAGCAATTGGGGGGGACAGGGGCCCTACGAGCAGTACTTC
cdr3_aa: CASNWGGQGPYEQYF